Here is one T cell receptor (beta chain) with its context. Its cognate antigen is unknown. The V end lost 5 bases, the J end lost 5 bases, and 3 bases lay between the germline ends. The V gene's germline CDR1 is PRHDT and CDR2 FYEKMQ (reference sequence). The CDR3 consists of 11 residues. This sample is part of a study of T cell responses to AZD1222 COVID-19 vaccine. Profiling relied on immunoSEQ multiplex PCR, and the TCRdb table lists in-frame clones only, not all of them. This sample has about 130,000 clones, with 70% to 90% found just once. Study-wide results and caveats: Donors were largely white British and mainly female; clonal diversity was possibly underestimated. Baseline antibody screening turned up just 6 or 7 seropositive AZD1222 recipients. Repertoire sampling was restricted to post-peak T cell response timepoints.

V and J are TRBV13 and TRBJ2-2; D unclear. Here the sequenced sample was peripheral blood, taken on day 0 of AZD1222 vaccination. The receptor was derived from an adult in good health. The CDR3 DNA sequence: TGTGCCAGCAGCAATACCGGGGAGCTGTTTTTT. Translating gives CASSNTGELFF.